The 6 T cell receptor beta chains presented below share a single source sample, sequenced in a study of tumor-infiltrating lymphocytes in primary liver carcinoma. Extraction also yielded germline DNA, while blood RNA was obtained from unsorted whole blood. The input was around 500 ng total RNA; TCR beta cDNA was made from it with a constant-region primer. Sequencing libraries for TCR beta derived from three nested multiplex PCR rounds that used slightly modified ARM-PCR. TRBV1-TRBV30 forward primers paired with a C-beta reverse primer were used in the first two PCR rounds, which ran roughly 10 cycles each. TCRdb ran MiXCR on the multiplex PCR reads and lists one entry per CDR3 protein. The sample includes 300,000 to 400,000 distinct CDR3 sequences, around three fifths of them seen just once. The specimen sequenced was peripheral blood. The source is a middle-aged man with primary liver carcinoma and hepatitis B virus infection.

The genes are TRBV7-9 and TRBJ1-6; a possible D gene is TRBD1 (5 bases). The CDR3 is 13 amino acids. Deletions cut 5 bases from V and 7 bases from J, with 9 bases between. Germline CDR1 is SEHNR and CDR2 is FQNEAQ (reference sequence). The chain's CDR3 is CASSRDPNSPLHF. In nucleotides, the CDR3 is TGTGCCAGCAGCCGGGACCCAAATTCACCCCTCCACTTT. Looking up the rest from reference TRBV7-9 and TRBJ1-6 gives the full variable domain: DTGVSQNPRHKITKRGQNVTFRCDPISEHNRLYWYRQTLGQGPEFLTYFQNEAQLEKSRLLSDRFSAERPKGSFSTLEIQRTEQGDSAMYLCASSRDPNSPLHFGNGTRLTVT.

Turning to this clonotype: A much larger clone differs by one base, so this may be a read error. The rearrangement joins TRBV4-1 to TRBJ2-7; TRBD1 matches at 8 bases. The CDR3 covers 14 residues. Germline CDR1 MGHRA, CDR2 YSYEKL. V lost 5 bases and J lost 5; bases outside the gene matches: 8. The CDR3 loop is CASSIQGAADEQYF. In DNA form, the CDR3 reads TGCGCCAGCAGCATTCAGGGGGCCGCCGACGAGCAGTACTTC.

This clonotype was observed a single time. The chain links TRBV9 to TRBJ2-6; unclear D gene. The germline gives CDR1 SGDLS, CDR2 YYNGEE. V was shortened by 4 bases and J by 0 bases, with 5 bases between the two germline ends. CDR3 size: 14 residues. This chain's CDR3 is CASSSNSGANVLTF. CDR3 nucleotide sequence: TGTGCCAGCAGCTCGAACTCTGGGGCCAACGTCCTGACTTTC.

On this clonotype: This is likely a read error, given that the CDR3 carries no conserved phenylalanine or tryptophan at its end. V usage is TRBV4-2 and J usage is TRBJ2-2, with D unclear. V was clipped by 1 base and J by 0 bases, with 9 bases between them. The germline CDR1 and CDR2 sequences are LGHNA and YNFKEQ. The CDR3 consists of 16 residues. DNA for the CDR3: TGTGCCAGCAGCCAAGGGGGAAGGGCGAACACCGGGGAGCTGTTTTTG. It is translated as CASSQGGRANTGELFL.

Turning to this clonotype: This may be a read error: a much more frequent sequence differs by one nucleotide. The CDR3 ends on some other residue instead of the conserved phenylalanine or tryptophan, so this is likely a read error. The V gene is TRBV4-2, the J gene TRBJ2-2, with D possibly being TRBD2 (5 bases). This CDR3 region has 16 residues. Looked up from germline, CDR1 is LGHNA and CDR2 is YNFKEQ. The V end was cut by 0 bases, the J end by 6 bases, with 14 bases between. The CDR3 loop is CASSQDPLLVSGELFS. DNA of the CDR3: TGTGCCAGCAGCCAAGATCCATTACTAGTTTCCGGGGAGCTGTTTTCT.

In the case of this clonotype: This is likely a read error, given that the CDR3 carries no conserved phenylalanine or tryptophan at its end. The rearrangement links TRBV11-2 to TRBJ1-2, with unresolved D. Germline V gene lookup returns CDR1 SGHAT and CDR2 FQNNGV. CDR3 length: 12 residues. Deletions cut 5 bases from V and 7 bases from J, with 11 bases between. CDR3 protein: CASSQQCSGYTL. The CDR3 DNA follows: TGTGCCAGCAGCCAACAGTGTTCTGGCTACACCCTC.